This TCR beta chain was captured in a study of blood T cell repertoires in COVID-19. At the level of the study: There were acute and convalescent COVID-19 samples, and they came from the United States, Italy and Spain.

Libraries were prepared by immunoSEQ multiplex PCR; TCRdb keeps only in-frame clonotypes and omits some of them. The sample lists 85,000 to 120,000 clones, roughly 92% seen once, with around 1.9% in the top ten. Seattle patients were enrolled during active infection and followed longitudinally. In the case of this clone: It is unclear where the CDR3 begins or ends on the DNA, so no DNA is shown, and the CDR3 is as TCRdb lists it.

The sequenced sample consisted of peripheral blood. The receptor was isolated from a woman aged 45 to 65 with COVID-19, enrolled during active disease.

The CDR3 is CASSVGQGSRSFF. The chain couples TRBV6-2 or TRBV6-3 to TRBJ1-1; the D call TRBD1 from the table was never checked on the DNA. From its first to its last residue, the CDR3 has 13 amino acids. The germline V gene encodes CDR1 MNHEY and CDR2 SVGEGT.